Listed below are T cell receptor beta chains from one sample, sequenced in a study of blood T cells in healthy people across ages. TCRdb reprocessed the 5' RACE reads with MiXCR, giving one entry per CDR3 protein. Among 1,800,000 or so distinct CDR3 sequences, more than 35% were seen once, and the ten largest hold approximately 22%. Material: blood. The receptors originated from a human donor in good health. Both conserved end residues are part of each CDR3. The order of the fields is CDR3 DNA, CDR3 protein, J gene, clone size, D gene, V gene. D genes are given only for firm matches. The size entry is marked missing in some rows and otherwise reads once, few, many or a size class.

CDR3nt: TGCAGCGTTGCGGGACGGAGCACAGATACGCAGTATTTT; CDR3aa: CSVAGRSTDTQYF; j_gene: TRBJ2-3; abundance: many; d_gene: -; v_gene: TRBV29-1
CDR3nt: TGTGCCAGCAGCTTCTCAGGGGCCGAATTACGCTATGGCTACACCTTC; CDR3aa: CASSFSGAELRYGYTF; j_gene: TRBJ1-2; abundance: -; d_gene: -; v_gene: TRBV11-2
CDR3nt: TGTGCCAGCAGTTACGCTGCTTCACTTGCCCCAGGCGGGGAGCTGTTTTTT; CDR3aa: CASSYAASLAPGGELFF; j_gene: TRBJ2-2; abundance: few; d_gene: -; v_gene: TRBV12-3/TRBV12-4
CDR3nt: TGTGCCAGCAGCTTAGCAGTAGAATTCGAGCAGTACTTC; CDR3aa: CASSLAVEFEQYF; j_gene: TRBJ2-7; abundance: -; d_gene: -; v_gene: TRBV7-2
CDR3nt: TGCGCCAGCAGCTTGGATACGGGCGGGGCCTCGCCCCAGCATTTT; CDR3aa: CASSLDTGGASPQHF; j_gene: TRBJ1-5; abundance: -; d_gene: -; v_gene: TRBV5-1
CDR3nt: TGCGCCAGCAGCCAAGCTGGGACAGATTCTTATAGCATGAACACTAAAGCTTTCTTT; CDR3aa: CASSQAGTDSYSMNTKAFF; j_gene: TRBJ1-1; abundance: few; d_gene: TRBD1; v_gene: TRBV4-3
CDR3nt: TGTGCCAGCAGCGAGATCGGACCGAAAATCTACGAGCAGTACTTC; CDR3aa: CASSEIGPKIYEQYF; j_gene: TRBJ2-7; abundance: -; d_gene: -; v_gene: TRBV21-1
CDR3nt: TGCAGTGCTAGGGGGCTGGCGGTATCCTACAATGAGCAGTACTTC; CDR3aa: CSARGLAVSYNEQYF; j_gene: TRBJ2-7; abundance: -; d_gene: -; v_gene: TRBV20-1
CDR3nt: TGCAGTGCTGACATTCCCTGGAGGGACACTGAAGCTTTCTTT; CDR3aa: CSADIPWRDTEAFF; j_gene: TRBJ1-1; abundance: -; d_gene: -; v_gene: TRBV20-1
CDR3nt: TGTGCCAGCAGTAGCGGGGGGGCCACCGGGGAGCTGTTTTTT; CDR3aa: CASSSGGATGELFF; j_gene: TRBJ2-2; abundance: many; d_gene: TRBD2; v_gene: TRBV6-2/TRBV6-3
CDR3nt: TGTGCCAGCAGTGAAGGAAGGGGTAGGTACGAGCAGTACTTC; CDR3aa: CASSEGRGRYEQYF; j_gene: TRBJ2-7; abundance: -; d_gene: -; v_gene: TRBV6-1
CDR3nt: TGTGCCAGCAGCCCACGGACAGGGCGGTATAGCAATCAGCCCCAGCATTTT; CDR3aa: CASSPRTGRYSNQPQHF; j_gene: TRBJ1-5; abundance: few; d_gene: TRBD1; v_gene: TRBV7-8
CDR3nt: TGTGCCAGCAGCCCAACCTCGATTTTGACAGGGGAGGTTGCGTACTACGAGCAGTACTTC; CDR3aa: CASSPTSILTGEVAYYEQYF; j_gene: TRBJ2-7; abundance: -; d_gene: TRBD1; v_gene: TRBV5-6
CDR3nt: TGCAGTGCTAGAGGGGGCGGGGGCCGGGTTGGCTCCTACAATGAGCAGTTCTTT; CDR3aa: CSARGGGGRVGSYNEQFF; j_gene: TRBJ2-1; abundance: -; d_gene: -; v_gene: TRBV20-1
CDR3nt: TGTGCCATCAGTGCCTTCGAGCCCCTGGACAGGGACGAAGGCTACACCTTC; CDR3aa: CAISAFEPLDRDEGYTF; j_gene: TRBJ1-2; abundance: -; d_gene: TRBD1; v_gene: TRBV10-3
CDR3nt: TGCAGTGCTAGTCCTACCCGGGACATTCAGAACAATGAGCAGTTCTTC; CDR3aa: CSASPTRDIQNNEQFF; j_gene: TRBJ2-1; abundance: few; d_gene: -; v_gene: TRBV20-1
CDR3nt: TGTGCCAGCAGCCATCCGACAGGGGGCATTAGGGAGCAGTTCTTC; CDR3aa: CASSHPTGGIREQFF; j_gene: TRBJ2-1; abundance: -; d_gene: TRBD1; v_gene: TRBV3-1
CDR3nt: TGCGCCAGCAGCATTTCAGGGTACCTAAGGGGCACAGATACGCAGTATTTT; CDR3aa: CASSISGYLRGTDTQYF; j_gene: TRBJ2-3; abundance: few; d_gene: -; v_gene: TRBV5-1
CDR3nt: TGTGCCAGCAGCCTCCGTTCCGGGGTGAACGACATTCAGTACTTC; CDR3aa: CASSLRSGVNDIQYF; j_gene: TRBJ2-4; abundance: -; d_gene: -; v_gene: TRBV12-3/TRBV12-4
CDR3nt: TGTGCCAGCAGCTTGGGGTTTGAGCAGTTCTTC; CDR3aa: CASSLGFEQFF; j_gene: TRBJ2-1; abundance: few; d_gene: -; v_gene: TRBV6-2/TRBV6-3
CDR3nt: TGTGCCACCAGGGGGGTTAGGGGAAATATTCGACTGTTTTTT; CDR3aa: CATRGVRGNIRLFF; j_gene: TRBJ1-4; abundance: few; d_gene: -; v_gene: TRBV15
CDR3nt: TGTGCCAGCAGGAGACTAGCGGGGGGTAGTATGGAGACCCAGTACTTC; CDR3aa: CASRRLAGGSMETQYF; j_gene: TRBJ2-5; abundance: -; d_gene: TRBD2; v_gene: TRBV2
CDR3nt: TGTGCCAGCAGCTCGACCCGAACTGCCTACGAGCAGTACTTC; CDR3aa: CASSSTRTAYEQYF; j_gene: TRBJ2-7; abundance: -; d_gene: -; v_gene: TRBV7-9
CDR3nt: TGTGCCACCAGTGTAAAGACAGGGAAGACTGAAGCTTTCTTT; CDR3aa: CATSVKTGKTEAFF; j_gene: TRBJ1-1; abundance: few; d_gene: TRBD1; v_gene: TRBV24-1
CDR3nt: TGCAGCGTTATCAAGAGCTCCTACAATGAGCAGTTCTTC; CDR3aa: CSVIKSSYNEQFF; j_gene: TRBJ2-1; abundance: few; d_gene: -; v_gene: TRBV29-1
CDR3nt: TGTGCCAGCAGTCCCCAGCAATCTGGGGCCAACGTCCTGACTTTC; CDR3aa: CASSPQQSGANVLTF; j_gene: TRBJ2-6; abundance: -; d_gene: -; v_gene: TRBV11-3
CDR3nt: TGCAGTGCCAGAGCAGGCTCTGGGGCCAACGTCCTGACTTTC; CDR3aa: CSARAGSGANVLTF; j_gene: TRBJ2-6; abundance: few; d_gene: -; v_gene: TRBV20-1
CDR3nt: TGCAGCGTTGAAGAAGAGGGCTATGGCTACACCTTC; CDR3aa: CSVEEEGYGYTF; j_gene: TRBJ1-2; abundance: few; d_gene: -; v_gene: TRBV29-1
CDR3nt: TGTGCCAGCAGTTACCAAGACACTAGGAACGCTTTCTTT; CDR3aa: CASSYQDTRNAFF; j_gene: TRBJ1-1; abundance: -; d_gene: -; v_gene: TRBV6-6
CDR3nt: TGTGCCACCAGCAGAGATTTCGGTTCCTACGAGCAGTACTTC; CDR3aa: CATSRDFGSYEQYF; j_gene: TRBJ2-7; abundance: few; d_gene: -; v_gene: TRBV15
CDR3nt: TGTGCCAGCTTAAGAACTAGCACAGATACGCAGTATTTT; CDR3aa: CASLRTSTDTQYF; j_gene: TRBJ2-3; abundance: -; d_gene: -; v_gene: TRBV12-3/TRBV12-4
CDR3nt: TGTGTCAGCAGCGTAGGAGGGTCCTATAATTCACCCCTCCACTTT; CDR3aa: CVSSVGGSYNSPLHF; j_gene: TRBJ1-6; abundance: few; d_gene: -; v_gene: TRBV9
CDR3nt: TGCGCCAGCAGCCGAGTAGACAGTTCCAATCAGCCCCAGCATTTT; CDR3aa: CASSRVDSSNQPQHF; j_gene: TRBJ1-5; abundance: -; d_gene: -; v_gene: TRBV4-1
CDR3nt: TGTGCCAGCAGCCAAGAACCTGCCGGGACAGTTAATGAAAAACTGTTTTTT; CDR3aa: CASSQEPAGTVNEKLFF; j_gene: TRBJ1-4; abundance: -; d_gene: TRBD1; v_gene: TRBV14
CDR3nt: TGTGCCAGCAGTTTCATCGGAGACCGGTCTGAGCAGTTCTTC; CDR3aa: CASSFIGDRSEQFF; j_gene: TRBJ2-1; abundance: few; d_gene: -; v_gene: TRBV12-3/TRBV12-4
CDR3nt: TGCGCCAGCAGCTCGGGATCGGGCAATGAGCAGTTCTTC; CDR3aa: CASSSGSGNEQFF; j_gene: TRBJ2-1; abundance: -; d_gene: -; v_gene: TRBV5-1
CDR3nt: TGTGCCAGCAGCGCCGGTAGTTGGGAGACCCAGTACTTC; CDR3aa: CASSAGSWETQYF; j_gene: TRBJ2-5; abundance: -; d_gene: -; v_gene: TRBV9
CDR3nt: TGTGCCACCAGCGGGCGGCCCGGGGAGACCCAGTACTTC; CDR3aa: CATSGRPGETQYF; j_gene: TRBJ2-5; abundance: -; d_gene: -; v_gene: TRBV7-2
CDR3nt: TGTGCCAGCAGCTTGCAGGGGCTAGGGACTGGCTACACCTTC; CDR3aa: CASSLQGLGTGYTF; j_gene: TRBJ1-2; abundance: few; d_gene: -; v_gene: TRBV5-5
CDR3nt: TGTGCCAGCACCTCTTCGTGGGGGGACTGTAATGGCTACACCTTC; CDR3aa: CASTSSWGDCNGYTF; j_gene: TRBJ1-2; abundance: -; d_gene: -; v_gene: TRBV12-3/TRBV12-4
CDR3nt: TGCGCCAGCAGCTCGCCCGGACTCATCGGGTACACCTTC; CDR3aa: CASSSPGLIGYTF; j_gene: TRBJ1-2; abundance: -; d_gene: -; v_gene: TRBV5-1
CDR3nt: TGCGCCAGCAGCCAAGATGGGCACCGTGGCTACACCTTC; CDR3aa: CASSQDGHRGYTF; j_gene: TRBJ1-2; abundance: -; d_gene: -; v_gene: TRBV4-3
CDR3nt: TGTGCCAGCAGAGATGAGCGGGGGAATACCTACGAGCAGTACTTC; CDR3aa: CASRDERGNTYEQYF; j_gene: TRBJ2-7; abundance: few; d_gene: TRBD2; v_gene: TRBV2
CDR3nt: TGCGCCAGCAGCCCTGTGGGGGGATCTTTCTCTGGAAACACCATATATTTT; CDR3aa: CASSPVGGSFSGNTIYF; j_gene: TRBJ1-3; abundance: once; d_gene: -; v_gene: TRBV4-1
CDR3nt: TGTGCCAGCAGTTACTCCGAAGTATCCTACAATGAGCAGTTCTTC; CDR3aa: CASSYSEVSYNEQFF; j_gene: TRBJ2-1; abundance: -; d_gene: -; v_gene: TRBV6-2/TRBV6-3
CDR3nt: TGTGCCAGCAGCATTGGGACAGGGGCTTACGAGCAGTACTTC; CDR3aa: CASSIGTGAYEQYF; j_gene: TRBJ2-7; abundance: -; d_gene: TRBD1; v_gene: TRBV5-5
CDR3nt: TGTGCCAGCAGTTTAGAGGTGGCCTATGGCTACACCTTC; CDR3aa: CASSLEVAYGYTF; j_gene: TRBJ1-2; abundance: many; d_gene: -; v_gene: TRBV12-3/TRBV12-4
CDR3nt: TGTGCCAGCAGCCGTTCCGATCAGCCCCAGCATTTT; CDR3aa: CASSRSDQPQHF; j_gene: TRBJ1-5; abundance: few; d_gene: -; v_gene: TRBV6-6
CDR3nt: TGCGCCAGCAGCACTATTTCCACAGATACGCAGTATTTT; CDR3aa: CASSTISTDTQYF; j_gene: TRBJ2-3; abundance: few; d_gene: -; v_gene: TRBV5-1
CDR3nt: TGCAGTGCTAGGGACAGCAATCAGCCCCAGCATTTT; CDR3aa: CSARDSNQPQHF; j_gene: TRBJ1-5; abundance: many; d_gene: -; v_gene: TRBV20-1
CDR3nt: TGTGCCAGCAGCTTAGGAACGAGGGATTCGGGCACTGAAGCTTTCTTT; CDR3aa: CASSLGTRDSGTEAFF; j_gene: TRBJ1-1; abundance: few; d_gene: -; v_gene: TRBV7-2
CDR3nt: TGTGCCAGCAGCGTAGACACAGGACGGAGCGCTAATGAAAAACTGTTTTTT; CDR3aa: CASSVDTGRSANEKLFF; j_gene: TRBJ1-4; abundance: few; d_gene: -; v_gene: TRBV9
CDR3nt: TGTGCCAGCAGCACCCAAAGGCTAGCGGGGAGAGAGACCCAGTACTTC; CDR3aa: CASSTQRLAGRETQYF; j_gene: TRBJ2-5; abundance: -; d_gene: TRBD2; v_gene: TRBV7-8
CDR3nt: TGTGCCAGCAGCCAAGATGGGGGAGCGGCTTCCCCTGAACGCCAGCCCCAGCATTTT; CDR3aa: CASSQDGGAASPERQPQHF; j_gene: TRBJ1-5; abundance: -; d_gene: -; v_gene: TRBV3-1
CDR3nt: TGTGCCAGCCCTCATCTGTCTGGGGCCAACGTCCTGACTTTC; CDR3aa: CASPHLSGANVLTF; j_gene: TRBJ2-6; abundance: -; d_gene: -; v_gene: TRBV18
CDR3nt: TGCGCCAGCAGCTTCCGGAGGTGTAGCAATCAGCCCCAGCATTTT; CDR3aa: CASSFRRCSNQPQHF; j_gene: TRBJ1-5; abundance: -; d_gene: -; v_gene: TRBV5-1
CDR3nt: TGCAGTGCTAGAGCTTCGCCGGGACACACTAACACTGAAGCTTTCTTT; CDR3aa: CSARASPGHTNTEAFF; j_gene: TRBJ1-1; abundance: few; d_gene: -; v_gene: TRBV20-1
CDR3nt: TGTGCCAGCAGCCAAATAGAAGAGCCCTACGAGCAGTACTTC; CDR3aa: CASSQIEEPYEQYF; j_gene: TRBJ2-7; abundance: -; d_gene: -; v_gene: TRBV4-2